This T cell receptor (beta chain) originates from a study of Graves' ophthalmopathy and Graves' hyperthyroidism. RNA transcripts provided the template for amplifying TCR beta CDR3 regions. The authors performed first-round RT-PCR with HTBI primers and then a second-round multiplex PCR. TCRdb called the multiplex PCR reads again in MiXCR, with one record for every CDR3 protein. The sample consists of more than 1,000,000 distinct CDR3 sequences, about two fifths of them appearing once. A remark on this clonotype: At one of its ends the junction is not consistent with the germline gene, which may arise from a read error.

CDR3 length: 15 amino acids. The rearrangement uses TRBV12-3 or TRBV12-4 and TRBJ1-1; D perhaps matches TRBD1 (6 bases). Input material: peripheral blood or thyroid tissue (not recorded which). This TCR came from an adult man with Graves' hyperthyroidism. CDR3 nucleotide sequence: TGTGCCAACAGTTTTCTACAGGGAGGGAACACTGAAGCTTTCTTT. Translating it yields CANSFLQGGNTEAFF.